Each of the 20 T cell receptor beta chains below was sequenced from the same sample in a study of post-analysis software for immune sequencing data. Unique molecular identifiers were present in the TCR beta cDNA libraries. MiXCR was run by TCRdb on the PCR reads, yielding one entry per CDR3 protein. This table has 450,000 or so distinct CDR3 sequences, around 40% appearing once. Whole-study results and caveats: Elevated frequency relative to controls characterized several TRBV segments in patients, TRBV5-6, TRBV5-1 and TRBV20-1 among them.

The antigens for these receptors are not known. Source material: blood. The origin of the receptors is a girl aged 10 to 17 with multiple sclerosis.

The chain couples TRBV28 to TRBJ2-3, with D possibly TRBD1 on 6 matching bases. The CDR3 totals 17 residues. Germline values: CDR1 MDHEN, CDR2 SYDVKM. The V end lost 2 bases, the J end lost 0 bases, and 15 bases lay between the germline ends. DNA of the CDR3: TGTGCCAGCAGTTTAGCAAAACAGGGCTTTAGCACAGATACGCAGTATTTT. Its protein is CASSLAKQGFSTDTQYF.

V gene TRBV5-1 combines with J gene TRBJ2-1; no definite D call. There are 13 residues in the CDR3. V was shortened by 6 bases and J by 8 bases, with 15 bases between the two germline ends. Germline assignment: CDR1 SGHRS and CDR2 YFSETQ. For the CDR3, the DNA is TGCGCCAGCATCTTCCGGGCAGGTGATGAGCAGTTCTTC. This encodes CASIFRAGDEQFF. The whole variable domain, filled in from reference TRBV5-1 and TRBJ2-1, reads KAGVTQTPRYLIKTRGQQVTLSCSPISGHRSVSWYQQTPGQGLQFLFEYFSETQRNKGNFPGRFSGRQFSNSRSEMNVSTLELGDSALYLCASIFRAGDEQFFGPGTRLTVL.

This clonotype came up a few times. The CDR3: CASSLGTSAFTEKLFF. CDR3 nucleotide sequence: TGCGCCAGCAGCTTGGGTACATCTGCGTTCACTGAAAAACTGTTTTTT. The V call is TRBV5-1, the J call TRBJ1-4; the D is unclear. CDR3 size: 16 residues. V was cut by 0 bases and J by 7 bases, with 16 bases left in between. Germline loops: CDR1 SGHRS, CDR2 YFSETQ. Drawing the rest from reference TRBV5-1 and TRBJ1-4, the complete variable domain is KAGVTQTPRYLIKTRGQQVTLSCSPISGHRSVSWYQQTPGQGLQFLFEYFSETQRNKGNFPGRFSGRQFSNSRSEMNVSTLELGDSALYLCASSLGTSAFTEKLFFGSGTQLSVL.

This sequence joins TRBV29-1 and TRBJ2-1; 8 bases agree with TRBD2. The CDR3 has 14 residues. Germline CDR1 reads SQVTM; CDR2 reads ANQGSEA. The ends lost 6 bases at V and 7 bases at J; junction bases unmatched: 11. CDR3 DNA: TGCAGCGTCGACTCGGGAGGGCCGCGGAATGAGCAGTTCTTC. Its protein product is CSVDSGGPRNEQFF.

This chain connects TRBV11-2 to TRBJ2-7; TRBD2 matches 13 bases. CDR3 length: 18 residues. V dropped 1 base and J dropped 4; count of bases not matched to a gene: 10. Germline CDR1 reads SGHAT; CDR2 reads FQNNGV. CDR3 region: CASSLGRTSGGRTYEQYF. As DNA, the CDR3 is TGTGCCAGCAGCTTAGGACGGACTAGCGGGGGAAGAACATACGAGCAGTACTTC. Combining the CDR3 with reference TRBV11-2 and TRBJ2-7 gives the whole variable domain EAGVAQSPRYKIIEKRQSVAFWCNPISGHATLYWYQQILGQGPKLLIQFQNNGVVDDSQLPKDRFSAERLKGVDSTLKIQPAKLEDSAVYLCASSLGRTSGGRTYEQYFGPGTRLTVT.

V gene TRBV3-1 combines with J gene TRBJ2-2, with D possibly called TRBD1 or TRBD2 (5 bases each). Germline CDR1 is LGHDT and CDR2 is YNNKEL (reference sequence). The CDR3 covers 13 residues. The V end was cut by 1 base, the J end by 7 bases, with 7 bases between. CDR3: CASSQGGFGELFF. CDR3 bases: TGTGCCAGCAGCCAAGGGGGGTTCGGGGAGCTGTTTTTT.

This clonotype was picked up a small number of times. V gene TRBV12-3 or TRBV12-4 combines with J gene TRBJ1-5, with 7 bases that match TRBD1. The junction had 2 bases not matched to a gene; V was cut back by 2 bases and J by 4 bases. The CDR3 sequence is 14 residues long. CDR3 residues: CASSLRGRNQPQHF. The CDR3 coding sequence is TGTGCCAGCAGTTTAAGGGGGCGGAATCAGCCCCAGCATTTT.

This clonotype was recorded a few times. The gene calls are TRBV6-1 and TRBJ2-7; 8 nucleotides match TRBD2. The CDR3 loop spans 13 amino acids. V shed 3 bases, J shed 9 bases, and the junction held 7 bases outside the gene matches. Germline CDR1 MNHNS, CDR2 SASEGT. CDR3 residues: CASSERGAVTQYF. CDR3 nucleotide sequence: TGTGCCAGCAGTGAGCGGGGGGCGGTTACGCAGTACTTC.

The chain links TRBV4-1 to TRBJ2-3; D gene uncertain. Germline CDR1 is MGHRA and CDR2 is YSYEKL. V was trimmed by 1 base and J by 3 bases, leaving 8 bases between them. The CDR3 runs 14 residues. The CDR3 loop reads CASSQVRETDTQYF. CDR3 DNA: TGCGCCAGCAGCCAAGTTCGCGAAACAGATACGCAGTATTTT.

The genes are TRBV27 and TRBJ2-5; 8 bases map to TRBD2. Losses at the gene ends were 6 bases for V and 4 bases for J; bases not matched to a gene: 7. Germline V gene data show CDR1 as MNHEY and CDR2 as SMNVEV (reference sequence). The CDR3 is 14 residues long. This chain's CDR3 is CASRREGLRETQYF. The CDR3 region has the DNA TGTGCCAGCAGACGGGAGGGACTACGAGAGACCCAGTACTTC.

In regard to this clonotype: A read error may produce the germline difference seen at one junction end. J is TRBJ2-7 and V is TRBV20-1; D is perhaps TRBD1 or TRBD2 (5 bases each). The CDR3 extends over 13 amino acids. The germline gives CDR1 DFQATT, CDR2 SNEGSKA (reference sequence). This CDR3 is CGATGTAFYEQYF. As DNA, the CDR3 is TGCGGTGCTACTGGGACGGCTTTCTACGAGCAGTACTTC.

This rearrangement joins TRBV29-1 to TRBJ2-5, with a weak D call TRBD2 (6 bases). Germline loops: CDR1 SQVTM, CDR2 ANQGSEA. Trimming shortened V by 7 bases and J by 5 bases, and 23 bases separated the two germline ends. The CDR3 contains 15 residues. This chain's CDR3 is CSADRTGLARETQYF. CDR3 DNA sequence: TGCAGCGCCGACAGAACGGGGCTAGCGCGGGAGACCCAGTACTTC.

This clonotype was seen a few times. The chain employs TRBV20-1 and TRBJ2-1, with 10 bases fitting TRBD2. The CDR3 spans 17 residues. V lost 1 base, J lost 3 bases, and 9 bases stayed unmatched. CDR1 DFQATT and CDR2 SNEGSKA come from the germline V gene (reference sequence). The CDR3 region is CSARGPVAGGYYNEQFF. The DNA for the CDR3 is TGCAGTGCTAGAGGTCCCGTAGCGGGAGGATACTACAATGAGCAGTTCTTC.

The chain links TRBV3-1 to TRBJ2-5; 7 bases fit TRBD2. CDR1 is LGHDT and CDR2 is YNNKEL in the germline V gene (reference sequence). V was pared by 4 bases and J by 4 bases, with 6 bases of the junction left unmatched. This CDR3 region has 14 residues. For the CDR3, the DNA is TGTGCCAGCAGCCTGGGACGCGGGGGAGAGACCCAGTACTTC. Its protein product is CASSLGRGGETQYF.

Turning to this clonotype: A junction boundary mismatches the germline segment, possibly from a read error. This chain connects TRBV7-6 to TRBJ1-4; possible D gene TRBD1, 6 bases. CDR1 SGHVS and CDR2 FNYEAQ come from the germline V gene. The CDR3 has 17 residues. CDR3: CASSSLNNRDLNEKRFF. As DNA, the CDR3 is TGTGCCAGCAGCTCACTAAATAACAGGGACCTAAATGAAAAACGGTTTTTT.

V gene TRBV27 combines with J gene TRBJ2-1; the match to TRBD2 covers 12 bases. Looked up from germline, CDR1 is MNHEY and CDR2 is SMNVEV (reference sequence). Unmatched junction bases numbered 5, after V lost 1 base and J lost 10 bases. This CDR3 is built from 15 residues. The CDR3 region is CASSLFPSGRAEQFF. The CDR3 region has the DNA TGTGCCAGCAGTTTATTTCCTAGCGGGAGGGCCGAGCAGTTCTTC.

This clonotype was counted between two and nine times. V usage is TRBV27 and J usage is TRBJ2-7, with 13 bases aligning to TRBD2. This CDR3 is 19 amino acids long. After removal of 1 base from V and 0 bases from J, the junction contained 9 bases not matched to a gene. Germline values: CDR1 MNHEY, CDR2 SMNVEV (reference sequence). CDR3 protein: CASSLYGGLAGVSSYEQYF. The CDR3 region has the DNA TGTGCCAGCAGTTTATATGGCGGACTAGCGGGAGTCAGCTCCTACGAGCAGTACTTC.

This clonotype is medium-sized. The chain carries TRBV6-5 and TRBJ2-7; TRBD1 agrees at 11 bases. V trimming: 2 bases; J trimming: 2 bases; junction bases outside the gene matches: 2. Germline lookup yields CDR1 MNHEY and CDR2 SVGAGI. CDR3 size: 15 residues. Here the CDR3 DNA reads TGTGCCAGCAGTTACCGGGGACAGGGGGCCTACGAGCAGTACTTC. Protein: CASSYRGQGAYEQYF.

The chain joins TRBV5-1 to TRBJ2-3; 7 bases are shared with TRBD1. Germline CDR1 and CDR2: SGHRS and YFSETQ. After removal of 4 bases from V and 0 bases from J, the junction contained 2 bases not matched to a gene. This CDR3 comprises 14 residues. This CDR3 reads CASSEGASTDTQYF. The CDR3 nucleotides read TGCGCCAGCAGCGAGGGGGCTAGCACAGATACGCAGTATTTT.

As concerns this clonotype: Without the conserved terminal phenylalanine or tryptophan, this CDR3 likely stems from a read error. The chain joins TRBV4-2 to TRBJ2-1; TRBD2 agrees at 9 bases. Germline V lookup: CDR1 LGHNA, CDR2 YNFKEQ. V shed 4 bases and J 5 bases; nucleotides not matched to a gene: 9. This CDR3 region has 16 residues. The CDR3 loop reads CASSPQGGRADNEQFC. CDR3 sequence (DNA): TGTGCCAGCAGCCCCCAGGGCGGGAGGGCGGACAATGAGCAGTTCTGC.